Shown below are 14 T cell receptor beta chains from a single sample sequenced in a study of regulatory T cells in long-lasting Graves disease listed by TCRdb under 2021. Receptors were amplified or captured by multiplex PCR. Sequencer: Illumina HiSeq 4000. TCR beta libraries were built with iRepertoire HTBI primers and Arm-PCR amplification of CDR3 regions. TCRdb's own reprocessing of the public reads used fastp at Q25 and MiXCR and kept productive beta chains. When rows share a CDR3 protein, they turn into one entry using the most common DNA and genes. This sample has roughly 260,000 distinct CDR3 sequences in its table, and 15% to 20% of those were observed once. The ten most abundant clones make up 11% to 15% of the sample. The intended sense of this specimen's time point label: newly diagnosed GD, antithyroid drugs for less than 3 months. For both TCR sequencing and RNA sequencing, RNA was extracted from PBMCs using TRIzol.

The same specimen was also included in a second study, on T cells in Graves' hyperthyroidism and ophthalmopathy.

The sequenced sample was peripheral blood mononuclear cells (PBMCs), obtained at new diagnosis, from a patient treated with antithyroid drugs. The receptors come from a woman in her 30s with Graves disease. Donor details come from another sample of the same person, matched by shared clones.

Ten or more counts support this clonotype. The V call is TRBV7-2, the J call TRBJ1-1; D possibly corresponds to TRBD1 (6 bases). Germline lookup yields CDR1 SGHTA and CDR2 FQGNSA. The CDR3 runs to 16 residues. V was cut by 4 bases and J by 4 bases, with 19 bases left in between. CDR3 sequence: CASSSQGGGYGTEAFF. The CDR3 coding sequence is TGTGCCAGCAGCTCGCAAGGGGGGGGGTACGGCACTGAAGCTTTCTTT. The entire variable domain, with the rest obtained from reference TRBV7-2 and TRBJ1-1, is as follows: GAGVSQSPSNKVTEKGKDVELRCDPISGHTALYWYRQSLGQGLEFLIYFQGNSAPDKSGLPSDRFSAERTGGSVSTLTIQRTQQEDSAVYLCASSSQGGGYGTEAFFGQGTRLTVV.

This clonotype was counted a few times. V gene TRBV14 combines with J gene TRBJ2-3; D might be TRBD1 or TRBD2, each matching 5 bases. CDR3 length: 15 amino acids. With 4 bases removed from V and 6 bases from J, the gap between germline ends came to 17 bases. In germline, CDR1 is SGHDN, CDR2 FVKESK. The CDR3 here is CASSLPGPHRDTQYF. CDR3 nucleotide sequence: TGTGCCAGCAGCCTTCCGGGACCCCATCGGGATACGCAGTATTTT.

This clonotype was detected many times. This sequence joins TRBV6-5 and TRBJ1-1, with 7 positions matching TRBD1. The V and J ends lost 4 bases and 6 bases, in that order; junction bases with no gene match: 14. The V gene's germline CDR1 is MNHEY and CDR2 SVGAGI. The CDR3 length is 16 residues. The DNA for the CDR3 is TGTGCCAGCAGTTCCAACCCCGGACAGGCCGCACCTGAAGCTTTCTTT. Its protein product is CASSSNPGQAAPEAFF.

As regards this clonotype: Given a far larger clone just one base away, this is likely a sequencing read error. V gene TRBV5-5 combines with J gene TRBJ2-5; D ambiguous. CDR3 length equals 13 residues. Trimming removed 2 bases at V and 2 bases at J, with 7 bases between. Germline CDR1 reads SGHKS; CDR2 reads YYEKEE (reference sequence). The CDR3 sequence: CASSFARQETQYF. CDR3 coding DNA: TGTGCCAGCAGCTTCGCCCGGCAAGAGACCCAGTACTTC.

The chain joins TRBV7-9 to TRBJ1-2, with D possibly TRBD1 on 6 matching bases. With 0 bases removed from V and 3 bases from J, the gap between germline ends came to 14 bases. CDR3 length: 16 residues. Germline V lookup: CDR1 SEHNR, CDR2 FQNEAQ (reference sequence). The CDR3 is CASSLALGALDYGYTF. The CDR3, as DNA: TGTGCCAGCAGCTTAGCCTTGGGGGCGTTAGACTATGGCTACACCTTC.

V gene TRBV11-2 combines with J gene TRBJ1-5, with 9 bases matching TRBD1. Germline trimming cut 2 bases from V and 6 bases from J; bases unmatched to any gene: 5. This CDR3 region has 15 residues. CDR1 is SGHAT and CDR2 is FQNNGV in the germline V gene. The CDR3 here is CASSLTGTGTQPQHF. As DNA, the CDR3 is TGTGCCAGCAGCTTAACCGGGACAGGGACTCAGCCCCAGCATTTT.

This clonotype was counted ten times or more. This chain joins TRBV29-1 and TRBJ2-5; unclear D gene. V was pared by 7 bases and J by 3 bases, with 12 bases between. The germline V gene encodes CDR1 SQVTM and CDR2 ANQGSEA. This CDR3 is built from 12 residues. The CDR3 bases are TGCAGCGGGACCACTGGCAAAGAGACCCAGTACTTC. The encoded protein is CSGTTGKETQYF.

Note on this clonotype: This clone may be a read error of a much larger clone one base away. The V gene is TRBV7-2, the J gene TRBJ1-1; the D is unclear. Germline assignment: CDR1 SGHTA and CDR2 FQGNSA. The CDR3 sequence is 13 residues long. The CDR3 sequence: CANSLSKNTEAFF. The CDR3 DNA reads as TGTGCCAACAGCTTATCGAAGAACACTGAAGCTTTCTTT.

This clonotype was counted a few times. The chain employs TRBV5-1 and TRBJ2-2; possibly TRBD2 for D (5 bases). The CDR3 has 14 residues. Looked up from germline, CDR1 is SGHRS and CDR2 is YFSETQ. The germline V and J ends were trimmed by 4 bases and 4 bases, with 11 bases remaining between them. The CDR3 here is CASSVARGTGELFF. The CDR3 DNA follows: TGCGCCAGCAGCGTCGCCCGGGGCACCGGGGAGCTGTTTTTT.

In its sample, this clonotype was seen many times. The chain joins TRBV20-1 to TRBJ1-2; 9 nucleotides line up with TRBD1. Unmatched junction bases numbered 8, after V lost 6 bases and J lost 6 bases. The length of the CDR3 is 13 residues. Germline loops: CDR1 DFQATT, CDR2 SNEGSKA (reference sequence). The CDR3 loop reads CSALNTGGHGYTF. In DNA form, the CDR3 reads TGCAGTGCCCTGAACACAGGGGGCCATGGCTACACCTTC.

The chain links TRBV7-9 to TRBJ1-3, with 10 bases identical to TRBD1. CDR1 is SEHNR, CDR2 FQNEAQ, per germline (reference sequence). V gave up 8 bases and J gave up 3 bases; unmatched junction bases: 4. The CDR3 contains 14 residues. In DNA, the CDR3 is TGTGCCAGCCGTGACAGGGGGCATGGAAACACCATATATTTT. Protein: CASRDRGHGNTIYF.

This clonotype was observed a few times. V usage is TRBV12-3 or TRBV12-4 and J usage is TRBJ2-2; 10 bases match TRBD2. With 5 bases clipped from V and 6 bases from J, the junction kept 9 bases outside the gene matches. There are 16 residues in the CDR3. CDR3 amino acids: CASSRPGTSVPGELFF. In DNA form, the CDR3 reads TGTGCCAGCAGTCGCCCCGGGACTAGCGTTCCCGGGGAGCTGTTTTTT.

This clonotype was detected ten times or more. The V and J genes are TRBV19 and TRBJ1-5, with D maybe TRBD1 (6 bases). The germline CDR1 and CDR2 sequences are LNHDA and SQIVND (reference sequence). This CDR3 comprises 20 residues. Trimming stripped 5 bases from V and 5 bases from J, with 31 bases between. CDR3 residues: CASSWDLRGAQIIADQPQHF. The CDR3 DNA sequence: TGTGCCAGTAGTTGGGATTTACGGGGGGCGCAGATCATTGCCGATCAGCCCCAGCATTTT. Complete variable domain (other parts from reference TRBV19 and TRBJ1-5): DGGITQSPKYLFRKEGQNVTLSCEQNLNHDAMYWYRQDPGQGLRLIYYSQIVNDFQKGDIAEGYSVSREKKESFPLTVTSAQKNPTAFYLCASSWDLRGAQIIADQPQHFGDGTRLSIL.

This clonotype was counted ten times or more. The rearrangement joins TRBV18 to TRBJ2-5; D possibly matches TRBD1 or TRBD2 (5 bases each). Germline V gene data show CDR1 as KGHSH and CDR2 as LQKENI. Trimming shortened V by 3 bases and J by 5 bases, and 13 bases separated the two germline ends. The CDR3 consists of 14 residues. CDR3 sequence reads: CASSPRRDGETQYF. The CDR3 DNA reads as TGTGCCAGCTCACCCCGACGGGACGGGGAGACCCAGTACTTC.